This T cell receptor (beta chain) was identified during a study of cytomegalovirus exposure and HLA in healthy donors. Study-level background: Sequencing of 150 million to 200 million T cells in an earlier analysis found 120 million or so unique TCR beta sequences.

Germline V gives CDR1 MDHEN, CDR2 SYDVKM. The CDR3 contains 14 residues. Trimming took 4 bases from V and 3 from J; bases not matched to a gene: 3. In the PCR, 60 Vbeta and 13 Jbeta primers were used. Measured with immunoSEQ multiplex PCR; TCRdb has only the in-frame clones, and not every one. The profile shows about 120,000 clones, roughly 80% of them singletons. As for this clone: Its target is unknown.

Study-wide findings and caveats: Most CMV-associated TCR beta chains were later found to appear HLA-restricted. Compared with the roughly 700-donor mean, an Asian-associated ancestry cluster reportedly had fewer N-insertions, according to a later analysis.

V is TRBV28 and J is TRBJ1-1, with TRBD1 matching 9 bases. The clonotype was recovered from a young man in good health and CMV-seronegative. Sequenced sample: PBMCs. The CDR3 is CASSYGQGHTEAFF. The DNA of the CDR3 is TGTGCCAGCAGTTACGGACAGGGGCACACTGAAGCTTTCTTT.